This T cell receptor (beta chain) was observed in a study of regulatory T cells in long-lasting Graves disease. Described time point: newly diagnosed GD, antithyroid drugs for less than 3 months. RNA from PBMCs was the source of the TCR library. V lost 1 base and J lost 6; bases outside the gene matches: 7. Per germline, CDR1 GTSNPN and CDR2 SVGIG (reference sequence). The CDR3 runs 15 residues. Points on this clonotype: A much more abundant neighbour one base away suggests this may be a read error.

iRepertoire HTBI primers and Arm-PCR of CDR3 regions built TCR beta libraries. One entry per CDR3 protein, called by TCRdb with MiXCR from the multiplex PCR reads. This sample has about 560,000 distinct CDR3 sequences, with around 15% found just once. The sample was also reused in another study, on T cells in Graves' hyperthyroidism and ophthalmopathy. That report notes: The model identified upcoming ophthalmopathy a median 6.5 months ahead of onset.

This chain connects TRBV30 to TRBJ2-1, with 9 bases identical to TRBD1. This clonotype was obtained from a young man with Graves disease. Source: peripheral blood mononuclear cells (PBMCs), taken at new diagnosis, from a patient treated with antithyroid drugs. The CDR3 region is CAWSAGQGRSNEQFF. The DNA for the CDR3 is TGTGCCTGGAGTGCGGGACAGGGTCGTAGCAATGAGCAGTTCTTC.